Below, 10 T cell receptor beta chains from the same sample are listed, as sequenced in a study of PD-1 blockade in classical Hodgkin lymphoma. Time point indicated: cycle 4 day 1 (C4D1), after less than 7 weeks of nivolumab. All trial patients relapsed after autologous stem cell transplantation. Here immunoSEQ multiplex PCR was the method, and the copy in TCRdb shows in-frame clones only, minus some. Of 20,000 to 25,000 clones in the sample, roughly 77% are singletons; the top ten hold approximately 23%. This specimen consisted of peripheral blood mononuclear cells (PBMCs), obtained before the fourth cycle of nivolumab. These receptors originate from a human donor with classical Hodgkin lymphoma.

The chain joins TRBV30 to TRBJ2-1, with D tentatively TRBD2 (6 bases). Germline-derived CDR1 and CDR2 are GTSNPN and SVGIG (reference sequence). This CDR3 region has 14 residues. Trimming took 3 bases from V and 0 from J, leaving 9 bases between them. Here the CDR3 reads CAWSPGSSYNEQFF. As DNA, the CDR3 is TGTGCCTGGAGCCCCGGGAGCTCCTACAATGAGCAGTTCTTC.

DNA of the CDR3: TGTGCCAGCAGCTTGCTAGTCGGAGATACGCAGTATTTT. This gives the protein CASSLLVGDTQYF. V gene TRBV5-4 combines with J gene TRBJ2-3; D remains ambiguous. V shed 1 base and J shed 5 bases, with 8 bases lying between them. Germline assignment: CDR1 SGHNT and CDR2 YYREEE (reference sequence). The CDR3 loop spans 13 amino acids. The whole variable domain, filled in from reference TRBV5-4 and TRBJ2-3, reads ETGVTQSPTHLIKTRGQQVTLRCSSQSGHNTVSWYQQALGQGPQFIFQYYREEENGRGNFPPRFSGLQFPNYSSELNVNALELDDSALYLCASSLLVGDTQYFGPGTRLTVL.

J is TRBJ2-7 and V is TRBV5-5; 8 positions match TRBD1. The CDR3 runs to 14 residues. Germline CDR1 is SGHKS and CDR2 is YYEKEE (reference sequence). In nucleotides, the CDR3 is TGTGCACCTCTTCAGGACAGGGTTGGAAACGAGCAGTACTTC. Residues: CAPLQDRVGNEQYF.

The chain couples TRBV27 to TRBJ2-5; D is possibly TRBD1 or TRBD2 (5 bases each). Trimming pared 3 bases from V and 4 bases from J, leaving 9 bases between. The CDR3 runs 13 residues. Germline-derived CDR1 and CDR2 are MNHEY and SMNVEV (reference sequence). The CDR3: CASSLPGRETQYF. In nucleotides, the CDR3 is TGTGCCAGCAGTTTGCCGGGGCGAGAGACCCAGTACTTC.

The chain has TRBV30 and TRBJ1-1; no definite D call. Trimming removed 1 base at V and 6 bases at J, with 21 bases between. This CDR3 is 16 amino acids long. Germline V CDR1 and CDR2: GTSNPN, SVGIG (reference sequence). This chain's CDR3 is CAWSGGGGGPRAEAFF. CDR3 in DNA: TGTGCCTGGAGTGGGGGTGGAGGCGGTCCACGGGCTGAAGCTTTCTTT. The full variable domain, in which reference TRBV30 and TRBJ1-1 provide the parts outside the CDR3, is SQTIHQWPATLVQPVGSPLSLECTVEGTSNPNLYWYRQAAGRGLQLLFYSVGIGQISSEVPQNLSASRPQDRQFILSSKKLLLSDSGFYLCAWSGGGGGPRAEAFFGQGTRLTVV.

CDR3 loop: CASTRPRVNTEAFF. As DNA, the CDR3 is TGTGCCAGCACCCGACCCCGGGTGAACACTGAAGCTTTCTTT. This chain joins TRBV7-2 and TRBJ1-1; D ambiguous. Trimming took off 7 bases at V and 0 bases at J, with 12 bases between the two ends. This CDR3 is built from 14 residues. The germline CDR1 and CDR2 sequences are SGHTA and FQGNSA.

V and J are TRBV27 and TRBJ2-3; 11 bases align to TRBD1. After removal of 5 bases from V and 4 bases from J, the junction contained 5 bases not matched to a gene. There are 15 residues in the CDR3. Germline V gene sequence: CDR1 MNHEY, CDR2 SMNVEV (reference sequence). Here the CDR3 reads CASSRTGGSSDTQYF. The CDR3 nucleotides read TGTGCCAGCAGTCGGACAGGGGGCAGCTCAGATACGCAGTATTTT.

There are a few counts of this clone. The chain recombines TRBV5-5 with TRBJ1-6, with no clear D. Trimming took off 0 bases at V and 7 bases at J, with 8 bases between the two ends. Germline lookup yields CDR1 SGHKS and CDR2 YYEKEE (reference sequence). The CDR3 contains 14 residues. CDR3 amino acids: CASSLASKNSPLHF. The DNA of the CDR3 is TGTGCCAGCAGCTTGGCTTCAAAGAATTCACCCCTCCACTTT. Full variable domain (remainder filled in from reference TRBV5-5 and TRBJ1-6): DAGVTQSPTHLIKTRGQQVTLRCSPISGHKSVSWYQQVLGQGPQFIFQYYEKEERGRGNFPDRFSARQFPNYSSELNVNALLLGDSALYLCASSLASKNSPLHFGNGTRLTVT.

The chain carries TRBV5-6 and TRBJ2-1, with 10 nucleotides matching TRBD2. CDR3 size: 14 residues. With V trimmed by 4 bases and J by 4 bases, 2 bases remained unmatched. The V gene's germline CDR1 is SGHDT and CDR2 YYEEEE. CDR3 sequence: CASSKTSGYNEQFF. The CDR3 nucleotides read TGTGCCAGCAGCAAGACTAGCGGGTACAATGAGCAGTTCTTC.

The gene calls are TRBV4-2 and TRBJ2-1; possible D gene TRBD1, 5 bases. Germline assignment: CDR1 LGHNA and CDR2 YNFKEQ. CDR3 length: 16 residues. Trimming removed 1 base from V and 2 bases from J, with 12 bases in between. In DNA form, the CDR3 reads TGTGCCAGCAGCCAAGTAGGGGCAGGGACCTACAATGAGCAGTTCTTC. Translation: CASSQVGAGTYNEQFF.